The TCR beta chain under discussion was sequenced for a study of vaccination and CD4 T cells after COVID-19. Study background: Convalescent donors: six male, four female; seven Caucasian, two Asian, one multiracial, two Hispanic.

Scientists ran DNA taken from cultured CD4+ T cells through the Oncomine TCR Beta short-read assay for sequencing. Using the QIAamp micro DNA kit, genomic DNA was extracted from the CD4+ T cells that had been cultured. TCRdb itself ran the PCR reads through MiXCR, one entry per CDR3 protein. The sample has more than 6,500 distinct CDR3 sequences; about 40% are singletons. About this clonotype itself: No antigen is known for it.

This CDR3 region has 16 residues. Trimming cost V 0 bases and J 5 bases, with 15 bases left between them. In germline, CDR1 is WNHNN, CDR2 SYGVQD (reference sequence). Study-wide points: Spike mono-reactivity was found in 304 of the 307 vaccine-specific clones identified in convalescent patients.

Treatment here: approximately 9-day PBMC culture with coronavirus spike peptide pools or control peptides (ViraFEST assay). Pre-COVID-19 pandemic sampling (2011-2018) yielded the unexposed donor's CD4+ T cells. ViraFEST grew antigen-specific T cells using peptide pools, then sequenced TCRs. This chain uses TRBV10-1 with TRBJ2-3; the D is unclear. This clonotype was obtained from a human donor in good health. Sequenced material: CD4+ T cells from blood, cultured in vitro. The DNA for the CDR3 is TGCGCCAGCAGTGAGTCGGGTAGTGGGGTGAGAGATACGCAGTATTTT. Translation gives CASSESGSGVRDTQYF.